A selection of T cell receptor beta chains follows, all from one sample in a study of identical twins. TCRdb re-called the 5' RACE reads with MiXCR, one entry per CDR3 protein. The sample carries hundreds of thousands of distinct CDR3 sequences, 8.6% recorded once. The same data also went into a second study, on yellow fever vaccine responses in identical twins.

What was sequenced was PBMCs. The receptors originated from a woman between 18 and 29 years old in good health. CDR3s include the opening cysteine and the closing phenylalanine or tryptophan. The order of the fields is V gene, clone size, J gene, D gene, CDR3 protein, CDR3 DNA. D genes are given only for firm matches. For some rows the clone size is stated as once, few or many, or as a class when expanded; others skip it.

>TRBV15|many|TRBJ2-2|.
CATSRGRANTGELFF
TGTGCCACCAGCCGGGGTCGGGCGAACACCGGGGAGCTGTTTTTT
>TRBV4-3|.|TRBJ2-2|.
CASSQDGGSGLRTGELFF
TGCGCCAGCAGCCAAGATGGGGGCAGTGGGCTCAGGACCGGGGAGCTGTTTTTT
>TRBV5-6|many|TRBJ2-1|.
CASSLRNEQFF
TGTGCCAGCAGCTTGAGGAATGAGCAGTTCTTC
>TRBV7-2|.|TRBJ1-2|.
CASSPQGRAGYGYTF
TGTGCCAGCAGCCCGCAAGGGAGGGCGGGCTATGGCTACACCTTC
>TRBV4-3|.|TRBJ2-2|.
CASSQDHRGVGELFF
TGCGCCAGCAGCCAAGATCACCGCGGAGTCGGGGAGCTGTTTTTT
>TRBV5-1|few|TRBJ2-5|.
CASSWALKETQYF
TGCGCCAGCAGCTGGGCCTTAAAAGAGACCCAGTACTTC
>TRBV29-1|many|TRBJ2-5|.
CSFDSLGETQYF
TGCAGCTTTGACAGCCTCGGAGAGACCCAGTACTTC
>TRBV4-1|few|TRBJ2-1|TRBD2
CASSQVPLSGGGEQFF
TGCGCCAGCAGCCAAGTTCCCCTTAGCGGGGGTGGTGAGCAGTTCTTC
>TRBV6-5|.|TRBJ2-3|TRBD1
CASSYFKGATDTQYF
TGTGCCAGCAGTTACTTTAAGGGGGCCACAGATACGCAGTATTTT
>TRBV27|.|TRBJ2-7|.
CASSGVRLASYPYEQYF
TGTGCCAGCAGTGGGGTAAGGCTAGCGTCTTACCCCTACGAGCAGTACTTC
>TRBV24-1|few|TRBJ2-5|.
CATSEPRDGKETQYF
TGTGCCACCAGTGAGCCCCGGGACGGCAAAGAGACCCAGTACTTC
>TRBV7-9|.|TRBJ1-5|.
CASRTNQPQHF
TGTGCCAGCAGGACCAATCAGCCCCAGCATTTT
>TRBV20-1|.|TRBJ2-7|TRBD2
CSAPGTRHNNYEQYF
TGCAGTGCTCCAGGGACTAGACATAACAACTACGAGCAGTACTTC
>TRBV12-3/TRBV12-4|many|TRBJ2-1|TRBD1
CASQPGQRLHEQFF
TGTGCCAGCCAGCCGGGACAGAGATTGCATGAGCAGTTCTTC
>TRBV27|few|TRBJ2-7|TRBD1
CASSWRDRGREQYF
TGTGCCAGCAGTTGGCGGGACAGGGGGAGGGAGCAGTACTTC
>TRBV12-3/TRBV12-4|few|TRBJ1-1|TRBD1
CASSSRTGGVVTEAFF
TGTGCCAGCAGTTCGAGGACAGGGGGCGTGGTCACTGAAGCTTTCTTT
>TRBV28|.|TRBJ1-1|.
CASSSGYTREAFF
TGTGCCAGCAGTTCGGGCTACACCCGAGAAGCTTTCTTT